The rows below give T cell receptor beta chains drawn from one sample of a study of CD4 T cells in relation to SARS-CoV-2 and coronaviruses. The protocol was immunoSEQ multiplex PCR, while the TCRdb copy is restricted to in-frame clones and leaves out a portion. The sample records tens of thousands of clones, 60% to 75% being singletons. For these TCRs, the target antigens are not known. The source material was CD4+ T cells from PBMCs, cultured in vitro. The source is a human donor in good health. Each CDR3 is given with its conserved first and last residue. D genes are given only for firm matches. Clone size is not always given. Where it is, it says once, few, many or a class for expanded clones.

CDR3 DNA,CDR3 protein,V gene,J gene,D gene,clone size
TGTGCCAGCAGCTTGCTTCAGTACACTGAAGCTTTCTTT,CASSLLQYTEAFF,TRBV5-5,TRBJ1-1,.,.
TGTGCCAGCAGCTTGGCACACGAGCAGTACTTC,CASSLAHEQYF,TRBV5-6,TRBJ2-7,.,.
TGTGCCAGCAGCAAACGCAAGGATTCACCCCTCCACTTT,CASSKRKDSPLHF,TRBV21-1,TRBJ1-6,.,.
TGTGCCAGCAGCCAAGAAACTGCTTTCACAGATACGCAGTATTTT,CASSQETAFTDTQYF,TRBV14,TRBJ2-3,.,.
TGCGCCAGCAGCTTGGCCGGGAACACCGGGGAGCTGTTTTTT,CASSLAGNTGELFF,TRBV5-1,TRBJ2-2,.,.
TGTGCCAGCGCCCCACGGAGCTCTGGAAACACCATATATTTT,CASAPRSSGNTIYF,TRBV18,TRBJ1-3,.,.
TGTGCCAGCAGCCTAGCGGGGCCGAACACCGGGGAGCTGTTTTTT,CASSLAGPNTGELFF,TRBV9,TRBJ2-2,TRBD2,.
TGTGCCAGCAGCCTACCATTCGGGGAGCTGTTTTTT,CASSLPFGELFF,TRBV3-1/TRBV3-2,TRBJ2-2,.,.
TGTGCCAGTAGTATCGCGGGGGGAGGAATGTCTGAAGCTTTCTTT,CASSIAGGGMSEAFF,TRBV19,TRBJ1-1,.,.
TGCGCCAGCAGCCTTTCCCCACTTGACAGGGTAGGTAGGATGGCTTTCTTT,CASSLSPLDRVGRMAFF,TRBV4-3,TRBJ1-1,TRBD1,.
TGTGCCAGTATCCCAGGGGCAGGAAGTTTTAACTATGGCTACACCTTC,CASIPGAGSFNYGYTF,TRBV19,TRBJ1-2,.,few
TGTGCCAGTAGTATCGGAAGGGAACTCCCGAACACCGGGGAGCTGTTTTTT,CASSIGRELPNTGELFF,TRBV19,TRBJ2-2,.,few
TGTGCTAGCAGCGCCGGGACGAGTAGCACAGATACGCAGTATTTT,CASSAGTSSTDTQYF,TRBV7-7,TRBJ2-3,.,once
TGTGCCAGCAGCTTATCATTCGGGGGGTCCTACGAGCAGTACTTC,CASSLSFGGSYEQYF,TRBV7-2,TRBJ2-7,TRBD2,.
TGTGCCTGGAGCCAGTTGGGACTAGCGGGAGGGAGCTCCTACAATGAGCAGTTCTTC,CAWSQLGLAGGSSYNEQFF,TRBV30,TRBJ2-1,TRBD2,.
TGTGCCAGCAGTTCTTTACAGGGCAATCAGCCCCAGCATTTT,CASSSLQGNQPQHF,TRBV27,TRBJ1-5,.,.
TGTGCCAGCAGCTCCCGACAGGGTGGGTACGAGCAGTACTTC,CASSSRQGGYEQYF,TRBV7-2,TRBJ2-7,TRBD1,.
TGTGCCAGCAGTGACCGGCTCGGCCGCACAGATACGCAGTATTTT,CASSDRLGRTDTQYF,TRBV6-1,TRBJ2-3,.,once
TGTGCCAGCAGCCCTTCCCCCTACGAGCAGTACTTC,CASSPSPYEQYF,TRBV3-1/TRBV3-2,TRBJ2-7,.,.
TGTGCCAGCAGTGAAGGTTATGCGGTAGATACGCAGTATTTT,CASSEGYAVDTQYF,TRBV6-1,TRBJ2-3,.,.
TGTGCCAGCAGCCCGATGGGGGGGAATGAAAAACTGTTTTTT,CASSPMGGNEKLFF,TRBV6-5,TRBJ1-4,.,few
TGTGCCAGCAGCTTGACAGGGGGTAATTCACCCCTCCACTTT,CASSLTGGNSPLHF,TRBV11-2,TRBJ1-6,TRBD1,.
TGTGCCATCAGTGAGGCTCAGGGGGCAGGAGCCAAAAACATTCAGTACTTC,CAISEAQGAGAKNIQYF,TRBV10-3,TRBJ2-4,TRBD1,once
TGTGCCAGCAGTTACCTCCGCGGGGCCCAGCATTTT,CASSYLRGAQHF,TRBV6-2/TRBV6-3,TRBJ1-5,.,.
TGCAGCGCCTCGGGGCAGGGAAAACTGTTTTTT,CSASGQGKLFF,TRBV29-1,TRBJ1-4,.,.
TGTGCCAGCAGCCGTCCTTCGGACAGAACCGGGGAGCTGTTTTTT,CASSRPSDRTGELFF,TRBV7-2,TRBJ2-2,.,.
TGTGCCACCAGCAGAGTAGCGGGAGGGCCTCATGAGCAGTTCTTC,CATSRVAGGPHEQFF,TRBV15,TRBJ2-1,TRBD2,.
TGCGCCAGCAGCCTGGGACAGGCCTTCGGCGAGCAGTACTTC,CASSLGQAFGEQYF,TRBV5-1,TRBJ2-7,TRBD1,few
TGCGCCAGCCACAGGGGCGATTACAATGAGCAGTTCTTC,CASHRGDYNEQFF,TRBV5-1,TRBJ2-1,TRBD1,.
TGTGCCAGCAGTCGACTTACAGGGGGGGGACAGCCCCAGCATTTT,CASSRLTGGGQPQHF,TRBV7-2,TRBJ1-5,TRBD1,.
TGTGCCAGCAGTGATGCAGGGCGGGCCTACGAGCAGTACTTC,CASSDAGRAYEQYF,TRBV6-1,TRBJ2-7,.,.
TGTGCCAGCAGCTTCACGCGCACAGATACGCAGTATTTT,CASSFTRTDTQYF,TRBV7-8,TRBJ2-3,.,.
TGTGCCAGCAGCTTAGAAACTCGCGGGGAGACCCAGTACTTC,CASSLETRGETQYF,TRBV7-8,TRBJ2-5,.,.
TGTGCCAGCAGCCAGGGAAGGCCTGGGGTCGAGCAGTACTTC,CASSQGRPGVEQYF,TRBV14,TRBJ2-7,.,.
TGCAGCGGGGGGACAGGCTATGGCTACACCTTC,CSGGTGYGYTF,TRBV29-1,TRBJ1-2,TRBD1,.
TGCGCCAGCAGCGGCTTGACTAGGCAAGGCGGGGAGCTGTTTTTT,CASSGLTRQGGELFF,TRBV5-1,TRBJ2-2,.,.
TGTGCCTGGAGTCTCACGACCGGTAGCAATCAGCCCCAGCATTTT,CAWSLTTGSNQPQHF,TRBV30,TRBJ1-5,.,.
TGTGCCAGCAGCTTAGATGACAGGGGTGAGGCCGGGGAGCTGTTTTTT,CASSLDDRGEAGELFF,TRBV11-3,TRBJ2-2,TRBD1,.
TGTGCCAGCAGTTACGCGCAGGGCAAGCAGTACTTC,CASSYAQGKQYF,TRBV6-2/TRBV6-3,TRBJ2-7,.,large
TGTGCCAGCAGCTTAGCGCCAGGGACTCTGAATCAGCCCCAGCATTTT,CASSLAPGTLNQPQHF,TRBV7-8,TRBJ1-5,.,.
TGTGCCAGTAGTATTCAGGTCCGTAGCAATCAGCCCCAGCATTTT,CASSIQVRSNQPQHF,TRBV19,TRBJ1-5,.,.
TGTGCCAGCACCCCTTTGGGGGCCACGAACACCGGGGAGCTGTTTTTT,CASTPLGATNTGELFF,TRBV7-9,TRBJ2-2,.,few
TGTGCCAGCAGCTTAAGTAGCGGGGGGAACACCGGGGAGCTGTTTTTT,CASSLSSGGNTGELFF,TRBV7-9,TRBJ2-2,TRBD2,.
TGTGCCAGTAGCCTCACTTCAATAGGGGTGAACACTGAAGCTTTCTTT,CASSLTSIGVNTEAFF,TRBV19,TRBJ1-1,.,.
TGTGCCAGCAGTAGAGACCACAGGGGCAGGGATACGCAGTATTTT,CASSRDHRGRDTQYF,TRBV6-5,TRBJ2-3,TRBD1,.
TGTGCCAGCACCTTAGGGGGACAGGGGAATGAAAAACTGTTTTTT,CASTLGGQGNEKLFF,TRBV28,TRBJ1-4,TRBD1,few
TGCGCCAGCAGCCCCCGCCTCGGGACAGGGAGGGTAGTCACTGAAGCTTTCTTT,CASSPRLGTGRVVTEAFF,TRBV4-1,TRBJ1-1,TRBD1,.
TGTGCCAGCAGTGAGGGGGGCACAGATACGCAGTATTTT,CASSEGGTDTQYF,TRBV7-9,TRBJ2-3,.,.
TGTGCCAGCAGCTTAGGGACAGATCGCGAGCAGTACTTC,CASSLGTDREQYF,TRBV7-2,TRBJ2-7,.,.
TGTGCCAGCGGGCCTACGCAGTATTTT,CASGPTQYF,TRBV3-1/TRBV3-2,TRBJ2-3,.,.
TGTGCCAGCAGCGTGGGACTGGGGGTGGAGACCCAGTACTTC,CASSVGLGVETQYF,TRBV7-9,TRBJ2-5,.,.
TGCGCCAGCAGCTTGGGCCAGAGTTACACCGGGGAGCTGTTTTTT,CASSLGQSYTGELFF,TRBV5-1,TRBJ2-2,.,few
TGTGCCACCAGTGACGGGACAGGGGCCCGCACAGATACGCAGTATTTT,CATSDGTGARTDTQYF,TRBV24-1,TRBJ2-3,TRBD1,.
TGCGCCAGCAGCCAAGATCACAATCCGGGGGTTTCACCCCTCCACTTT,CASSQDHNPGVSPLHF,TRBV4-1,TRBJ1-6,.,once
TGTGCCAGCAGCTTAGAGGCGACTAGCGGGCCCTATTTT,CASSLEATSGPYF,TRBV11-2,TRBJ2-3,TRBD2,.
TGCGCCAGCAGCCAGGATTGGGGCTCGACTAATGAAAAACTGTTTTTT,CASSQDWGSTNEKLFF,TRBV4-3,TRBJ1-4,.,.
TGCGCCAGCAGCCAAGCAGGTGGGGGTGAAAAACTGTTTTTT,CASSQAGGGEKLFF,TRBV4-1,TRBJ1-4,.,few